The clone carrying this T cell receptor (beta chain) occurred a few times. The target antigen is unknown. Germline-derived CDR1 and CDR2 are SGHVT and SQSDAQ. The CDR3 runs 15 residues. The V end was cut by 6 bases, the J end by 4 bases, with 17 bases between. A single record per CDR3 protein comes from TCRdb applying MiXCR to the reads. The sample has 830,000 or so distinct CDR3 sequences; over 25% are singletons. The record originates from a study of T cell repertoires in cytomegalovirus infection. Overall study: Newly reported HLA-C-restricted and thoroughly characterized HLA-B-restricted CMV epitopes were employed. From public TCR beta signatures came an indication of both CMV infection and matching HLA type.

Findings of the study overall: CMV-specific HLA-C-restricted TCR beta clonotypes dominated the ex vivo response. Summed frequency of public TCR beta families distinguished CMV carriers with the relevant HLA.

The rearrangement links TRBV7-4 to TRBJ2-3, with D unclear. The starting material was cultured CD8+ T cells from PBMCs, obtained from culture after CMV antigen stimulation. This receptor was taken from a human donor in good health (CMV status not recorded). Some clones in this sample may be carry-over from other donors' samples. The CDR3: CASRTRTVSADTQYF. Here the CDR3 DNA reads TGTGCCAGCAGGACCCGGACCGTCTCGGCAGATACGCAGTATTTT.